The following is a T cell receptor beta chain sequence with its context. Its antigen is unidentified. The data stem from a study of vaccination and CD4 T cells after COVID-19. The germline V gene has CDR1 MNHNS and CDR2 SASEGT. The CDR3 has 13 amino acids. V shed 6 bases and J 2 bases; nucleotides not matched to a gene: 4. As for treatment: approximately 10-day PBMC culture with coronavirus spike peptide pools or control peptides (ViraFEST assay). The Oncomine TCR Beta short-read assay sequenced DNA from cultured CD4+ T cells. TCRdb independently ran MiXCR on the PCR reads; one entry per CDR3 protein. The repertoire includes roughly 24,000 distinct CDR3 sequences, about 64% of them detected once, and less than 6% sits in the top ten.

The receptor comes from a human donor who had recovered from COVID-19. V usage is TRBV6-1 and J usage is TRBJ2-7; 7 nucleotides match TRBD1. Material: CD4+ T cells from blood, cultured in vitro. For the CDR3, the DNA is TGTGCCAGCAGCAAGACAGGGACCTACGAGCAGTACTTC. Its protein product is CASSKTGTYEQYF.